The clone carrying this T cell receptor beta chain was recorded many times. Its antigen is unidentified. There are 14 residues in the CDR3. The germline V gene encodes CDR1 DFQATT and CDR2 SNEGSKA (reference sequence). V lost 6 bases and J lost 5; bases outside the gene matches: 7. The sample originates from a study of breast tumors, draining lymph nodes, adjacent tissues. Study-level points and caveats: Data only fit, rather than demonstrated, lymph node origin of most tumor T cells.

Via MiXCR, TCRdb re-called the multiplex PCR reads, giving one row per CDR3 protein. The table records around 150,000 distinct CDR3 sequences, about 22% of them present only once. Breast cancer patients provided tissue from their axillary draining lymph nodes. The chain combines TRBV20-1 with TRBJ2-3, with TRBD2 matching over 11 bases. Material for sequencing was axillary lymph node tissue. The sequence derives from a female donor with breast cancer. Some clones in this sample may be carry-over from other donors' samples. This CDR3 reads CSAPTSGRGDTQYF. CDR3 DNA: TGCAGTGCCCCAACTAGCGGGAGAGGAGATACGCAGTATTTT.